Below, one T cell receptor beta chain is given with its context. Its target is not known. Method: immunoSEQ multiplex PCR; TCRdb's copy keeps in-frame clones and lacks some. The data contain approximately 12,000 clones, about three fifths of them seen just once; the ten biggest clones take up over 15%. Repeated repertoire sampling spanned the course of chemoradiotherapy. This specimen comes from a study of chemoradiotherapy in HPV16-positive cancers. Overall study findings and caveats: Candidate HPV-specific clones and E7-related TCR motifs grew in tumor during treatment.

Trimming cost V 4 bases and J 7 bases, with 13 bases left between them. The CDR3 loop spans 14 amino acids. CDR1 is SNHLY and CDR2 is FYNNEI in the germline V gene. This clonotype was obtained from a human donor with HPV-associated anogenital cancer. The rearrangement links TRBV2 to TRBJ2-2, with TRBD1 as a possible D gene (6 bases). Sampling was done from a patient who underwent chemoradiotherapy. The CDR3 reads CASSVQGLGGELFF. The CDR3 DNA follows: TGTGCCAGCAGTGTTCAGGGGTTAGGCGGGGAGCTGTTTTTT. The full variable domain, rest sourced from reference TRBV2 and TRBJ2-2, is EPEVTQTPSHQVTQMGQEVILRCVPISNHLYFYWYRQILGQKVEFLVSFYNNEISEKSEIFDDQFSVERPDGSNFTLKIRSTKLEDSAMYFCASSVQGLGGELFFGEGSRLTVL.